Sequencing of this TCR beta chain was carried out in a study of T cell responses to AZD1222 COVID-19 vaccine. Overall study results and limits: The donors showed a predominance of white British ancestry and of females, with possible underestimation of clonal diversity. Vaccine-associated CD4 TCRs ranged over spike, dominating at 160-218 and 743-854. Of spike-specific TCRs, nearly half reportedly target regions left unmutated in variants.

Produced via immunoSEQ multiplex PCR; TCRdb's table is partial and in-frame only. Among roughly 100,000 clones listed, roughly 90% were seen once. To note about this clone: Its antigen is undetermined.

Germline values: CDR1 LNHDA, CDR2 SQIVND (reference sequence). This CDR3 is built from 13 residues. Deletions cut 6 bases from V and 7 bases from J, with 15 bases between. Sequenced material: peripheral blood, taken on day 0 of AZD1222 vaccination. The receptor's source is an adult in good health. This sequence joins TRBV19 and TRBJ1-1; D is perhaps TRBD1 (5 bases). The CDR3 here is CASRRRQTNEAFF. The CDR3 DNA reads TGTGCCAGTAGGAGAAGACAGACCAATGAAGCTTTCTTT.